This T cell receptor beta chain derives from a study of cytomegalovirus exposure and HLA in healthy donors. About the research overall: A prior study identified 90 million to 120 million unique TCR beta sequences from some 180 million T cells.

PCR was performed using 60 Vbeta and 13 Jbeta primers. Sequenced by immunoSEQ multiplex PCR; TCRdb stores in-frame clones only, minus some. The data contain about 170,000 clones, 60% to 80% of them seen just once; the ten biggest clones take up approximately 13%. Points on this clone: Its antigen is still unknown.

The CDR3 is 14 residues long. The V end lost 5 bases, the J end lost 0 bases, and 10 bases lay between the germline ends. Germline V gene data show CDR1 as MNHEY and CDR2 as SVGAGI. Study-level points and caveats: A later analysis found TCR association rates differed by HLA locus, highest for DRB1 and lowest for HLA-C.

This TCR was recovered from a woman in her fifties or sixties in good health and CMV-seropositive. This chain links TRBV6-5 with TRBJ1-2; a weak D match, TRBD1 (6 bases). The sequencing input was PBMCs. For the CDR3, the DNA is TGTGCCAGCAGTCCCGGACAGCCTAACTATGGCTACACCTTC. This codes for CASSPGQPNYGYTF.